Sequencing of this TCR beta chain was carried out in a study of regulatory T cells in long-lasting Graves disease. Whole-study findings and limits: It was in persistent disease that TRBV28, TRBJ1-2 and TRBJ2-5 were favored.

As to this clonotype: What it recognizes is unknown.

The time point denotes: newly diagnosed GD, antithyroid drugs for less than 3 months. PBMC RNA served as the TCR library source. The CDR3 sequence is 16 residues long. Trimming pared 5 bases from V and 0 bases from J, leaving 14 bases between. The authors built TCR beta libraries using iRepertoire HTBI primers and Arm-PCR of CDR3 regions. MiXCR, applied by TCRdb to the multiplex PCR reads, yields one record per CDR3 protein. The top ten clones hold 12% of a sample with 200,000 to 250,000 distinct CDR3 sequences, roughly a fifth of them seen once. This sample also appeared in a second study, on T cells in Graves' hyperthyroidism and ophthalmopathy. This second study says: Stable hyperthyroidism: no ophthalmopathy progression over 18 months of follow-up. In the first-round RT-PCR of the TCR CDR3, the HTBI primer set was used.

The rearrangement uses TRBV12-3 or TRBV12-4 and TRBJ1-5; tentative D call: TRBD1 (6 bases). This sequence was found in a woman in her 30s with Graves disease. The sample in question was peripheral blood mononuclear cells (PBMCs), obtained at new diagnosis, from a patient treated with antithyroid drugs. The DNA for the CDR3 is TGTGCCAGCAGTGACGCCCGGGGGGCTAGCAATCAGCCCCAGCATTTT. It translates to CASSDARGASNQPQHF.